Listed here is a single T cell receptor beta chain. Its target is not known. This sample was included in a study of spatial heterogeneity in lung cancer. Study-level background: A consistent excess of beta-chain over alpha-chain sequences was detected. An average of more than ten raw reads was observed per unique TCR and UMI combination.

Whole-study findings and limits: Blood contained ubiquitous expanded tumor TCRs more at resection than at follow-up.

Each TCR cDNA molecule bore a unique molecular identifier. A single record per CDR3 protein comes from TCRdb applying MiXCR to the 5' RACE reads. Of around 110,000 distinct CDR3 sequences in the sample, roughly an eighth are singletons; the top ten hold approximately 17%. This CDR3 has 13 residues. Deletions cut 3 bases from V and 7 bases from J, with 10 bases between. Per the germline V gene, CDR1 is SGHNT and CDR2 is YENEEA. The time point was: blood at routine non-recurrence follow-up after resection. Tumor, nontumor lung or frozen PBMC supplied whole RNA, sequenced without sorting. This clonotype was sampled from a male donor with early-stage non-small cell lung cancer. This specimen was PBMCs, taken at follow-up. The chain is built from TRBV11-3 and TRBJ2-1; D is possibly TRBD1 (6 bases). Written as DNA, the CDR3 is TGTGCCAGCAGCTTTTACAGGGCGAATGAGCAGTTCTTC. Protein product: CASSFYRANEQFF.